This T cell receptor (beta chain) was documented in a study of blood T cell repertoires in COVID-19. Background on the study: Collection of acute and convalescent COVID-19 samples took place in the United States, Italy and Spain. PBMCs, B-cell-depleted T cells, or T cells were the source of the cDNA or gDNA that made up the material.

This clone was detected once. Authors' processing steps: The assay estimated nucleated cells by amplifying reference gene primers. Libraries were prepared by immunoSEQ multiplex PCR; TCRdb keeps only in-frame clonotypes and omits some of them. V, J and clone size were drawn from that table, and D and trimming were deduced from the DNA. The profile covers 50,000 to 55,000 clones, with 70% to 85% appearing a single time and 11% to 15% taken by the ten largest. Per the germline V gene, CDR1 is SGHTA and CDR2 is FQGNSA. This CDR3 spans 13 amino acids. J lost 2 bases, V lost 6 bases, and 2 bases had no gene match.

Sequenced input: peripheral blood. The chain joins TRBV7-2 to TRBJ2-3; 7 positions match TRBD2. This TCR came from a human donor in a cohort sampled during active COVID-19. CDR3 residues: CASRLASTDTQYF. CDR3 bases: TGTGCCAGCAGACTAGCGTCCACAGATACGCAGTATTTT.